What follows are 19 T cell receptor beta chains derived from one specimen sequenced in a study of blood T cell repertoires in COVID-19. Assay: immunoSEQ multiplex PCR; the TCRdb copy retains only in-frame clones and omits some. Here the sample spans 70,000 to 95,000 clones, approximately 86% being singletons. The specimen was peripheral blood. These receptors were obtained from a woman between 65 and 79 years old with acute or convalescent COVID-19.

The CDR3 DNA reads TGTGCCAGCAGTTACCCAGACCACGGGGAGACCCAGTACTTC. Its protein product is CASSYPDHGETQYF. The rearrangement uses TRBV6-6 and TRBJ2-5; D is uncertain. The CDR3 totals 14 residues. V was shortened by 2 bases and J by 5 bases, with 12 bases between the two germline ends. Germline assignment: CDR1 MNHNY and CDR2 SVGAGI (reference sequence).

The chain recombines TRBV12-3 or TRBV12-4 with TRBJ2-2; no clear D. Trimming removed 8 bases from V and 7 bases from J, with 8 bases in between. The CDR3 is made up of 11 amino acids. CDR3 region: CASRVVGELFF. The CDR3 bases are TGTGCCAGCCGGGTAGTCGGGGAGCTGTTTTTT.

The J gene is TRBJ2-2, the V gene TRBV5-1, with 10 nucleotides matching TRBD1. Per germline, CDR1 SGHRS and CDR2 YFSETQ. V lost 6 bases to trimming and J lost 0 bases; unmatched junction nucleotides: 2. The CDR3 runs to 15 residues. CDR3 DNA sequence: TGCGCCAGCAAAGACAGGGGGCCGAACACCGGGGAGCTGTTTTTT. Encoded protein: CASKDRGPNTGELFF.

This clone was picked up a small number of times. The chain uses TRBV7-8 and TRBJ2-2; 11 bases line up with TRBD2. This CDR3 has 19 amino acids. Germline V gene lookup returns CDR1 SGHVS and CDR2 FQNEAQ. V lost 5 bases to trimming and J lost 4 bases; unmatched junction nucleotides: 15. In nucleotides, the CDR3 is TGTGCCAGCAGCCTATCAATGGGACTAGCGGAGAAAGGCACCGGGGAGCTGTTTTTT. This gives the protein CASSLSMGLAEKGTGELFF.

The rearrangement joins TRBV28 to TRBJ2-3; 8 bases match TRBD2. The CDR3 is 14 amino acids. The V gene's germline CDR1 is MDHEN and CDR2 SYDVKM. Trimming removed 5 bases from V and 7 bases from J; junction bases left unmatched: 8. The CDR3 loop is CASSVAGMKNTQYF. The CDR3 region has the DNA TGTGCCAGCAGTGTAGCGGGAATGAAAAATACGCAGTATTTT.

The chain recombines TRBV15 with TRBJ2-7; D unclear. The germline V gene encodes CDR1 LNHNV and CDR2 YYDKDF (reference sequence). With 0 bases removed from V and 2 bases from J, the gap between germline ends came to 11 bases. The CDR3 runs 15 residues. CDR3 sequence (DNA): TGTGCCACCAGCAGAGATCTCGGGTCTACCTACGAGCAGTACTTC. Translated, it gives CATSRDLGSTYEQYF. The full variable domain, with the rest looked up from reference TRBV15 and TRBJ2-7, is DAMVIQNPRYQVTQFGKPVTLSCSQTLNHNVMYWYQQKSSQAPKLLFHYYDKDFNNEADTPDNFQSRRPNTSFCFLDIRSPGLGDTAMYLCATSRDLGSTYEQYFGPGTRLTVT.

The chain combines TRBV6-5 with TRBJ1-2, with a possible D match to TRBD1 (6 bases). There are 14 residues in the CDR3. Looked up from germline, CDR1 is MNHEY and CDR2 is SVGAGI. Trimming stripped 7 bases from V and 4 bases from J, with 16 bases between. Here the CDR3 reads CASMRTDSSYGYTF. For the CDR3, the DNA is TGTGCCAGCATGAGGACAGACTCGAGCTATGGCTACACCTTC.

The V gene is TRBV28, the J gene TRBJ2-7, with D hard to call. The CDR3 contains 12 residues. From germline, CDR1 is MDHEN and CDR2 SYDVKM. Trimming left V 6 bases short and J 6 bases short, with 12 bases between. The CDR3 protein is CASRPIAGEQYF. The CDR3 DNA is TGTGCCAGCAGACCTATAGCTGGCGAGCAGTACTTC.

This chain uses TRBV7-9 with TRBJ2-4; 12 nucleotides match TRBD2. The V gene's germline CDR1 is SEHNR and CDR2 FQNEAQ (reference sequence). Unmatched junction bases numbered 11, after V lost 4 bases and J lost 1 base. This CDR3 is built from 19 residues. The CDR3 sequence: CASSSSALAGGRAKNIQYF. The CDR3 coding sequence is TGTGCCAGCAGCTCGTCGGCACTAGCGGGAGGACGGGCCAAAAACATTCAGTACTTC.

The chain uses TRBV6-6 and TRBJ2-1; the match to TRBD2 covers 8 bases. The V segment lost 5 bases and the J segment 7 bases; nucleotides outside the gene matches: 10. The CDR3 has 15 amino acids. Germline V gene data show CDR1 as MNHNY and CDR2 as SVGAGI (reference sequence). CDR3 protein: CASSPGGGPGNEQFF. The CDR3 DNA reads as TGTGCCAGCAGTCCCGGGGGGGGGCCCGGTAATGAGCAGTTCTTC.

The chain uses TRBV28 and TRBJ2-7; 7 bases match TRBD1. The CDR3 sequence is 16 residues long. Germline V gene lookup returns CDR1 MDHEN and CDR2 SYDVKM. Trimming cost V 3 bases and J 0 bases; bases outside gene matches: 8. The CDR3, as DNA: TGTGCCAGCAGTTTCGGGACAGCAGCAAGCTCCTACGAGCAGTACTTC. Residues: CASSFGTAASSYEQYF.

The V call is TRBV7-3, the J call TRBJ1-1; D is possibly TRBD1 (5 bases). CDR3 length: 13 amino acids. V was cut by 6 bases and J by 6 bases, with 14 bases left in between. The V gene's germline CDR1 is SGHTA and CDR2 FQGTGA. CDR3 region: CASSNSGGAEAFF. The CDR3 DNA sequence: TGTGCCAGCAGTAATTCGGGGGGTGCTGAAGCTTTCTTT.

The chain recombines TRBV3-1 (or the pseudogene TRBV3-2) with TRBJ2-1, with TRBD2 matching over 11 bases. CDR3 length equals 14 residues. The trim removed 6 bases at V and 6 bases at J, leaving 4 bases unmatched. Germline V gene data show CDR1 as LGHDT and CDR2 as YNNKEL (reference sequence). DNA for the CDR3: TGTGCCAGCAGACCGGGACTAGCGGTCAATGAGCAGTTCTTC. This gives the protein CASRPGLAVNEQFF.

DNA for the CDR3: TGTGCCAGCTCACCACAGCGGACAGAGAACACTGAAGCTTTCTTT. Translating it yields CASSPQRTENTEAFF. The chain carries TRBV18 and TRBJ1-1; the D gene is possibly TRBD1 (6 bases). The germline V gene has CDR1 KGHSH and CDR2 LQKENI. Trimming removed 1 base from V and 1 base from J, with 10 bases in between. The CDR3 has 15 amino acids.

The chain couples TRBV14 to TRBJ2-5; 9 positions agree with TRBD2. CDR3 size: 17 residues. V was clipped by 1 base and J by 5 bases; unmatched bases: 11. Germline values: CDR1 SGHDN, CDR2 FVKESK. The CDR3 loop is CASSQGFFGTSRETQYF. In DNA form, the CDR3 reads TGTGCCAGCAGCCAAGGGTTCTTCGGGACTAGCCGCGAGACCCAGTACTTC.

J is TRBJ2-1 and V is TRBV5-1, with 12 bases identical to TRBD2. Germline trimming cut 4 bases from V and 7 bases from J; bases unmatched to any gene: 9. This CDR3 is built from 16 residues. From germline, CDR1 is SGHRS and CDR2 YFSETQ. The CDR3 loop is CASSKTSGSKGNEQFF. The CDR3 coding sequence is TGCGCCAGCAGCAAGACTAGCGGGAGCAAAGGAAATGAGCAGTTCTTC.

The genes are TRBV21-1 and TRBJ1-5; no check of the table's D call, TRBD1, against the DNA was made. TRBV21-1 is given as a pseudogene. The CDR3 totals 17 residues. The chain's CDR3 is CASTDPRHVDSNQPQHF. CDR3 nucleotides: TGTGCCAGCACCGATCCCCGACATGTTGATAGCAATCAGCCCCAGCATTTT.

This rearrangement joins TRBV7-9 to TRBJ2-3, with TRBD2 as a possible D gene (5 bases). Trimming took 1 base from V and 1 from J, leaving 9 bases between them. The CDR3 has 15 amino acids. Germline-derived CDR1 and CDR2 are SEHNR and FQNEAQ (reference sequence). CDR3 residues: CASSLGRARTDTQYF. CDR3 nucleotide sequence: TGTGCCAGCAGCTTAGGGCGGGCTCGCACAGATACGCAGTATTTT.

The V and J genes are TRBV7-8 and TRBJ2-7; D uncertain. The V gene's germline CDR1 is SGHVS and CDR2 FQNEAQ. The CDR3 loop spans 14 amino acids. V dropped 3 bases and J dropped 4 bases, with 13 bases sitting between them. The CDR3 bases are TGTGCCAGCAGCTTTGGCAGGCGCCCATACGAGCAGTACTTC. This encodes CASSFGRRPYEQYF.